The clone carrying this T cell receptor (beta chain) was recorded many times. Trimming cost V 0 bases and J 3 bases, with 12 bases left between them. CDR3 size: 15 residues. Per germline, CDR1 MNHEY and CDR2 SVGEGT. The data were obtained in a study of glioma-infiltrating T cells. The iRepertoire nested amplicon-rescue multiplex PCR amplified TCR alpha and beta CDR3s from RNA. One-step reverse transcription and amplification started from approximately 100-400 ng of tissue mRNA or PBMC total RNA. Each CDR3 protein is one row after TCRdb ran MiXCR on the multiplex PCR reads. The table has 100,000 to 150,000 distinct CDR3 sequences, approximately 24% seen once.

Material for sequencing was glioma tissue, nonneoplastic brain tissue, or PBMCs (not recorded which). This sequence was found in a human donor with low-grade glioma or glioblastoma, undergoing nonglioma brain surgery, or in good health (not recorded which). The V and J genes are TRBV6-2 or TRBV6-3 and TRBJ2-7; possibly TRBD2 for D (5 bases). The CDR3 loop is CASSYSSPGNYEQYV. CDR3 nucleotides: TGTGCCAGCAGTTACTCGAGTCCGGGAAACTACGAGCAGTACGTC.